The 17 T cell receptor beta chains in this list originate from one sample, sequenced in a study of blood T cell repertoires in COVID-19. Profiling relied on immunoSEQ multiplex PCR, and the TCRdb table lists in-frame clones only, not all of them. The top ten clones hold 5.1% of a sample with over 250,000 clones, 65% to 90% of them seen once. Input material: peripheral blood. The receptors shown here come from a man in his fifties or sixties with active or convalescent COVID-19.

The genes are TRBV28 and TRBJ1-5; D is undetermined. This CDR3 is built from 15 residues. V dropped 5 bases and J dropped 4 bases, with 15 bases sitting between them. Looked up from germline, CDR1 is MDHEN and CDR2 is SYDVKM. The CDR3 bases are TGTGCCAGCAGTCCCTCTAGGCGCCTTAATCAGCCCCAGCATTTT. Protein: CASSPSRRLNQPQHF.

The chain couples TRBV6-6 to TRBJ1-5, with D unresolved. CDR1 and CDR2 (germline): MNHNY, SVGAGI (reference sequence). Between the trimmed V and J ends, which lost 0 bases and 9 bases, there was a span of 9 bases. The length of the CDR3 is 13 residues. CDR3 coding DNA: TGTGCCAGCAGTTACTCTTTGTTCCGGCCCCAGCATTTT. Translating it yields CASSYSLFRPQHF.

This clone was found once. The CDR3 region has the DNA TGTGCCAGCAGCTATTGGGGCGGGGGCAGTGGCTACACCTTC. As protein: CASSYWGGGSGYTF. The V call is TRBV7-9, the J call TRBJ1-2, with D tentatively TRBD1 (6 bases). V was shortened by 4 bases and J by 7 bases, with 16 bases between the two germline ends. Germline assignment: CDR1 SEHNR and CDR2 FQNEAQ (reference sequence). The CDR3 length is 14 residues.

This sequence joins TRBV25-1 and TRBJ1-5, with 7 bases identical to TRBD1. Looked up from germline, CDR1 is MGHDK and CDR2 is SYGVNS. This CDR3 has 15 residues. V lost 3 bases to trimming and J lost 5 bases; unmatched junction nucleotides: 7. The CDR3 coding sequence is TGTGCCAGCAGTGACACCGGGACAGCCGATCAGCCCCAGCATTTT. This translates into CASSDTGTADQPQHF.

This clone has a handful of counts. The chain joins TRBV5-1 to TRBJ1-1; D is unclear. CDR1 SGHRS and CDR2 YFSETQ come from the germline V gene. Trimming removed 1 base from V and 11 bases from J, with 12 bases in between. The length of the CDR3 is 12 residues. Here the CDR3 DNA reads TGCGCCAGCAGCTTGATCCACGGGATGGCTTTCTTT. This translates into CASSLIHGMAFF.

V is TRBV5-1 and J is TRBJ2-5, with 8 bases lining up with TRBD2. CDR1 and CDR2 (germline): SGHRS, YFSETQ. V was pared by 2 bases and J by 4 bases, with 10 bases of the junction left unmatched. The CDR3 has 16 residues. The chain's CDR3 is CASSFQREMGGETQYF. The DNA for the CDR3 is TGCGCCAGCAGCTTTCAGCGGGAGATGGGAGGAGAGACCCAGTACTTC.

V usage is TRBV6-5 and J usage is TRBJ2-5, with 8 bases identical to TRBD1. CDR3 length: 14 amino acids. V shed 1 base, J shed 2 bases, and the junction held 0 bases outside the gene matches. The V gene's germline CDR1 is MNHEY and CDR2 SVGAGI. CDR3 in DNA: TGTGCCAGCAGTTACTGGGACAGGCAAGAGACCCAGTACTTC. Translation gives CASSYWDRQETQYF.

This clone appeared once. The gene calls are TRBV9 and TRBJ1-1; possible D gene TRBD1, 5 bases. CDR1 SGDLS and CDR2 YYNGEE come from the germline V gene. CDR3 length: 13 residues. Trimming left V 1 base short and J 7 bases short, with 11 bases between. The CDR3 protein is CASSVTPRDEAFF. In nucleotides, the CDR3 is TGTGCCAGCAGCGTAACCCCCAGGGATGAAGCTTTCTTT.

This chain uses TRBV29-1 with TRBJ2-7; 12 nucleotides agree with TRBD2. Per germline, CDR1 SQVTM and CDR2 ANQGSEA. V shed 6 bases, J shed 1 base, and the junction held 4 bases outside the gene matches. The CDR3 spans 14 residues. The CDR3 region has the DNA TGCAGCGTCTTGACTAGCGGGAGATCCTACGAGCAGTACTTC. It yields the protein CSVLTSGRSYEQYF.

The CDR3 DNA follows: TGCGCCAGCAGCTTGGGGCTAGGACTAACGAACACCGGGGAGCTGTTTTTT. As protein: CASSLGLGLTNTGELFF. The gene calls are TRBV5-1 and TRBJ2-2; the D gene is possibly TRBD2 (6 bases). The CDR3 is made up of 17 amino acids. V was shortened by 0 bases and J by 0 bases, with 12 bases between the two germline ends. Germline values: CDR1 SGHRS, CDR2 YFSETQ. Full variable domain (remainder filled in from reference TRBV5-1 and TRBJ2-2): KAGVTQTPRYLIKTRGQQVTLSCSPISGHRSVSWYQQTPGQGLQFLFEYFSETQRNKGNFPGRFSGRQFSNSRSEMNVSTLELGDSALYLCASSLGLGLTNTGELFFGEGSRLTVL.

The rearrangement links TRBV20-1 to TRBJ1-6; 8 bases fit TRBD1. The CDR3 runs 14 residues. The V gene's germline CDR1 is DFQATT and CDR2 SNEGSKA (reference sequence). With 3 bases clipped from V and 7 bases from J, the junction kept 5 bases outside the gene matches. The CDR3 reads CSASRTGINSPLHF. The CDR3 DNA reads as TGCAGTGCTAGTCGGACAGGGATAAATTCACCCCTCCACTTT.

The rearrangement joins TRBV9 to TRBJ1-3; no definite D call. The V and J ends lost 0 bases and 2 bases respectively, with 9 bases between them. This CDR3 has 15 amino acids. The germline CDR1 and CDR2 sequences are SGDLS and YYNGEE. The CDR3 nucleotides are TGTGCCAGCAGCGTAGCTTTCGGGGCTGGAAACACCATATATTTT. This encodes CASSVAFGAGNTIYF. Full variable domain (remainder filled in from reference TRBV9 and TRBJ1-3): DSGVTQTPKHLITATGQRVTLRCSPRSGDLSVYWYQQSLDQGLQFLIQYYNGEERAKGNILERFSAQQFPDLHSELNLSSLELGDSALYFCASSVAFGAGNTIYFGEGSWLTVV.

The chain uses TRBV2 and TRBJ2-7; 12 nucleotides align to TRBD2. Germline V gene data show CDR1 as SNHLY and CDR2 as FYNNEI. Unmatched junction bases numbered 10, after V lost 5 bases and J lost 2 bases. CDR3 length: 17 amino acids. The CDR3 nucleotides are TGTGCCAGCAGTCACCTAGGACTAGCGGGGATAACCTACGAGCAGTACTTC. As protein: CASSHLGLAGITYEQYF.

J is TRBJ2-5 and V is TRBV24-1; a possible D gene is TRBD1 (5 bases). Per the germline V gene, CDR1 is KGHDR and CDR2 is SFDVKD. The CDR3 extends over 15 amino acids. V lost 3 bases and J lost 3, with 13 bases in between. CDR3 sequence reads: CATSDPRDVKETQYF. For the CDR3, the DNA is TGTGCCACCAGTGATCCCAGGGATGTGAAAGAGACCCAGTACTTC.

The chain is built from TRBV6-6 and TRBJ2-2; 8 bases fit TRBD1. This CDR3 is 17 amino acids long. Germline values: CDR1 MNHNY, CDR2 SVGAGI (reference sequence). Trimming took 5 bases from V and 1 from J; bases not matched to a gene: 9. The CDR3 nucleotides are TGTGCCAGCAGTCCGTTGCGACAGGGGAGGAACACCGGGGAGCTGTTTTTT. Amino acid sequence: CASSPLRQGRNTGELFF.

This clone was counted many times. The chain couples TRBV12-3 or TRBV12-4 to TRBJ2-7; D is perhaps TRBD1 (5 bases). This CDR3 is built from 13 residues. Trimming cost V 3 bases and J 2 bases, with 8 bases left between them. The CDR3 loop is CASSFGAAYEQYF. In nucleotides, the CDR3 is TGTGCCAGCAGTTTTGGGGCCGCCTACGAGCAGTACTTC.

The chain links TRBV14 to TRBJ1-2; D uncertain. The V and J ends lost 4 bases and 4 bases respectively, with 16 bases between them. CDR3 length equals 15 residues. CDR1 is SGHDN, CDR2 FVKESK, per germline. CDR3 bases: TGTGCCAGCAGCCGCGATACCGGGTTGGGCTATGGCTACACCTTC. Residues: CASSRDTGLGYGYTF.